This TCR beta chain appears in the sequencing data of a study of PD-1 blockade in classical Hodgkin lymphoma. Clones were sequenced by immunoSEQ multiplex PCR, and TCRdb holds only the in-frame ones, with some missing. Of 40,000 to 60,000 clones in the sample, roughly 66% were seen once. Every one of the patients relapsed after autologous stem cell transplantation (brentuximab vedotin exposure was variable). The sequences come from peripheral blood mononuclear cells (PBMCs), collected before the second cycle of nivolumab. The source is a human donor with classical Hodgkin lymphoma.

The DNA of the CDR3 is TGTGCCAGCAGTTACGCAGGCGCCTATGGCTACACCTTC. This gives the protein CASSYAGAYGYTF. The gene calls are TRBV6-5 and TRBJ1-2, with D uncertain. Germline lookup yields CDR1 MNHEY and CDR2 SVGAGI. The length of the CDR3 is 13 residues. V lost 2 bases and J 4 bases, leaving 8 bases between the germline ends.